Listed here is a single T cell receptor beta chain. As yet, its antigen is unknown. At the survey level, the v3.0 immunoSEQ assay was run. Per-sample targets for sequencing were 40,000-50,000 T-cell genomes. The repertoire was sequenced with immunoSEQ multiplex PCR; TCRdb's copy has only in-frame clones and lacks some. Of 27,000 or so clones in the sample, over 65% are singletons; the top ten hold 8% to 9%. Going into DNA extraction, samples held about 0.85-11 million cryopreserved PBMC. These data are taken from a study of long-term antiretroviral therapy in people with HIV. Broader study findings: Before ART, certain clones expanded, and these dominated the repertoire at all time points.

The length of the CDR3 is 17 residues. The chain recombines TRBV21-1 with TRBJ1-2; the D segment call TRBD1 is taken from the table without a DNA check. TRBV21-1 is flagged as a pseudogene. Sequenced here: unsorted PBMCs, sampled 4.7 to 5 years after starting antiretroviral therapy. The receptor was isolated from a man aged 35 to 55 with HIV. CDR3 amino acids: CASSKKGGRGADYGYTF. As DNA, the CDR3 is TGTGCCAGCAGCAAAAAAGGGGGACGAGGGGCTGACTATGGCTACACCTTC.